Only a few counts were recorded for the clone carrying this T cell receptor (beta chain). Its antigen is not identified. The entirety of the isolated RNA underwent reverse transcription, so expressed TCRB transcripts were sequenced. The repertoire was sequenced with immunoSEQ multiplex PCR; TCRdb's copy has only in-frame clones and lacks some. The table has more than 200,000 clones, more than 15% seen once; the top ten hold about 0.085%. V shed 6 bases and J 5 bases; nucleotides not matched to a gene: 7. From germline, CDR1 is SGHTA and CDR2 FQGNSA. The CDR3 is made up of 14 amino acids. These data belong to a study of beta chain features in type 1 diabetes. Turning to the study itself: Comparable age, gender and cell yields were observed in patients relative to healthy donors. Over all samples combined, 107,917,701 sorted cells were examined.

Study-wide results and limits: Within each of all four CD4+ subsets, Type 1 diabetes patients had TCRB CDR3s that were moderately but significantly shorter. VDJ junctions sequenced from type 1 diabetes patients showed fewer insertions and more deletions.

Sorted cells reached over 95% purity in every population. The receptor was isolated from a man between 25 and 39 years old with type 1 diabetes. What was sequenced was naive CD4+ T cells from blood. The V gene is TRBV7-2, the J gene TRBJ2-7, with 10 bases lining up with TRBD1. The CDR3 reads CASRAGTGDHEQYF. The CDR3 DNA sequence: TGTGCCAGCAGGGCCGGGACAGGGGATCACGAGCAGTACTTC.